This TCR beta chain was observed in a study of blood T cell repertoires in COVID-19. Study-wide background: Sources were T cells, B-cell-depleted T cells, or PBMCs; the material itself was cDNA or gDNA.

The CDR3 has 13 amino acids. The germline V gene encodes CDR1 MNHEY and CDR2 SMNVEV (reference sequence). The V and J ends lost 6 bases and 6 bases respectively, with 14 bases between them. The authors' processing: How many nucleated cells were present was estimated from reference gene primer amplification. Data came from immunoSEQ multiplex PCR; TCRdb stores just in-frame clones and leaves some out. V and J calls and clone size are those listed in that table; D and trimming were worked out from the DNA. The sample yields 150,000 to 200,000 clones, 89% seen once. The V gene is TRBV27, the J gene TRBJ1-1; possibly TRBD1 for D (6 bases). The sample was peripheral blood. This sequence was found in a man aged 18-30 years who had recovered from COVID-19. CDR3 sequence: CASRRGLGAEAFF. The CDR3 DNA sequence: TGTGCCAGCAGGAGGGGGTTAGGCGCTGAAGCTTTCTTT.